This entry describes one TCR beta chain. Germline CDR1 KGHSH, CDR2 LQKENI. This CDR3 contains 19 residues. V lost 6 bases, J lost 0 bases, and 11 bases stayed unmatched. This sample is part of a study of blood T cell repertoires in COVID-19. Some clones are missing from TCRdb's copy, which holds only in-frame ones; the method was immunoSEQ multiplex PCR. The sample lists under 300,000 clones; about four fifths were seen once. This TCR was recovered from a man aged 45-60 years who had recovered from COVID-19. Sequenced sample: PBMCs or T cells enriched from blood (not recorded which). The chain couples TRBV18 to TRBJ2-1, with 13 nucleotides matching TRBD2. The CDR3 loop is CASSRTSGSPRSSYNEQFF. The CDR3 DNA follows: TGTGCCAGCTCGCGGACTAGCGGGAGCCCCCGGAGCTCCTACAATGAGCAGTTCTTC. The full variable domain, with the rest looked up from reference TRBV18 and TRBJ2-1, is NAGVMQNPRHLVRRRGQEARLRCSPMKGHSHVYWYRQLPEEGLKFMVYLQKENIIDESGMPKERFSAEFPKEGPSILRIQQVVRGDSAAYFCASSRTSGSPRSSYNEQFFGPGTRLTVL.